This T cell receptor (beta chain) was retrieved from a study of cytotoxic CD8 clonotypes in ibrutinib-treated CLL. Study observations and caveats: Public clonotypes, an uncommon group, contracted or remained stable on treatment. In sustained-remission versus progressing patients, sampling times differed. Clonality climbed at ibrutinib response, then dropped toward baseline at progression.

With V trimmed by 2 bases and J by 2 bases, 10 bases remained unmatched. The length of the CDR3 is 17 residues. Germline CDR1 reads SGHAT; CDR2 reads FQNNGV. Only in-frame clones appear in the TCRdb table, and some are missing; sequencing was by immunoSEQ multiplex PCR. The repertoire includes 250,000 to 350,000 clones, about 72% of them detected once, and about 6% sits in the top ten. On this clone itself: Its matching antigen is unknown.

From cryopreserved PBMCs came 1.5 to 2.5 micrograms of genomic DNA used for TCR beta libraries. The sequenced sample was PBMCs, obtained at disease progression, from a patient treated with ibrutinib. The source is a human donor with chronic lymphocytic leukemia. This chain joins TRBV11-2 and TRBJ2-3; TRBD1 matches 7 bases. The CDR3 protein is CASSLLGDSLNTDTQYF. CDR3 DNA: TGTGCCAGCAGCTTACTTGGGGACAGTCTAAACACAGATACGCAGTATTTT.